The 14 T cell receptor beta chains in this list originate from one sample, sequenced in a study of T cells after posttransplantation cyclophosphamide. TCRdb's copy holds only in-frame clones and misses some; the assay was immunoSEQ multiplex PCR. The specimen has around 6,700 clones, none found just once. A marrow graft followed busulfan-fludarabine conditioning, with cyclophosphamide on days +3 and +4. Sample: PBMCs, taken after an allogeneic stem cell transplant with post-transplant cyclophosphamide. The source of these receptors is a young adult male patient who received an allogeneic stem cell transplant from an unrelated donor, was CMV-positive, and had acute and chronic GVHD. The T cells may partly be graft donor cells.

This clone was recorded at least ten times. The chain uses TRBV6-5 and TRBJ1-2; no firm D call. Trimming stripped 6 bases from V and 5 bases from J, with 13 bases between. Germline CDR1 is MNHEY and CDR2 is SVGAGI. The CDR3 contains 13 residues. The CDR3 sequence: CASSKSGSYGYTF. For the CDR3, the DNA is TGTGCCAGCAGCAAATCGGGGTCATATGGCTACACCTTC.

This clone was observed at least ten times. The chain combines TRBV6-1 with TRBJ1-2; the D is unclear. V was trimmed by 2 bases and J by 6 bases, leaving 13 bases between them. Germline CDR1 MNHNS, CDR2 SASEGT. The CDR3 totals 14 residues. The CDR3 coding sequence is TGTGCCAGCAGTGAATATGCGCGGATCCATGGCTACACCTTC. It yields the protein CASSEYARIHGYTF.

There are many counts of this clone. The gene calls are TRBV19 and TRBJ2-7; 7 nucleotides match TRBD1. The CDR3 loop spans 14 amino acids. Unmatched junction bases numbered 13, after V lost 8 bases and J lost 6 bases. Per germline, CDR1 LNHDA and CDR2 SQIVND (reference sequence). As DNA, the CDR3 is TGTGCCAGTGTTGCCGGGACAGATTTAACCGAGCAGTACTTC. As protein: CASVAGTDLTEQYF.

This clone was counted a few times. The chain is built from TRBV9 and TRBJ2-5, with 8 bases matching TRBD2. Germline assignment: CDR1 SGDLS and CDR2 YYNGEE. V lost 4 bases to trimming and J lost 3 bases; unmatched junction nucleotides: 8. CDR3 size: 15 residues. DNA of the CDR3: TGTGCCAGCAGCTTAGGGACTAGACTTAAAGAGACCCAGTACTTC. Protein: CASSLGTRLKETQYF.

This clone was counted ten times or more. This CDR3 reads CAWSVVRGVGEKLFF. The CDR3 nucleotides are TGTGCCTGGAGTGTAGTCAGGGGCGTGGGTGAAAAACTGTTTTTT. The chain couples TRBV30 to TRBJ1-4, with D perhaps matching TRBD1 (6 bases). Between the trimmed V and J ends, which lost 0 bases and 7 bases, there was a span of 15 bases. The germline CDR1 and CDR2 sequences are GTSNPN and SVGIG (reference sequence). This CDR3 region has 15 residues.

This clone was counted many times. V gene TRBV18 combines with J gene TRBJ2-7; D perhaps matches TRBD1 (5 bases). Germline V gene sequence: CDR1 KGHSH, CDR2 LQKENI. V lost 5 bases, J lost 5 bases, and 13 bases lay in between. The CDR3 extends over 13 amino acids. The CDR3 DNA is TGTGCCAGCTCATCACAACCCAGGGACGAGCAGTACTTC. It is translated as CASSSQPRDEQYF.

This clone was detected ten times or more. This chain uses TRBV7-8 with TRBJ2-3, with 7 bases matching TRBD2. The length of the CDR3 is 15 residues. The J segment lost 4 bases and the V segment lost 0 bases, leaving 4 bases of the junction unmatched. Germline CDR1 is SGHVS and CDR2 is FQNEAQ. CDR3 sequence (DNA): TGTGCCAGCAGCTTAGCGGGAGGGCCGTCAGATACGCAGTATTTT. Translation: CASSLAGGPSDTQYF.

This clone was counted many times. The chain combines TRBV5-5 with TRBJ2-3, with D perhaps matching TRBD1 (6 bases). Trimming stripped 3 bases from V and 0 bases from J, with 11 bases between. The CDR3 is 15 amino acids. CDR1 and CDR2 from the germline V gene are SGHKS and YYEKEE (reference sequence). This CDR3 is CASSSGHSSTDTQYF. For the CDR3, the DNA is TGTGCCAGCAGCTCGGGACACTCCAGCACAGATACGCAGTATTTT.

The table lists this clone with many counts. The chain couples TRBV27 to TRBJ2-7; tentatively, D is TRBD1 (5 bases). The CDR3 length is 13 residues. V gave up 6 bases and J gave up 0 bases, with 9 bases separating them. Germline V gives CDR1 MNHEY, CDR2 SMNVEV (reference sequence). Here the CDR3 reads CASRFQGSYEQYF. CDR3 bases: TGTGCCAGCAGATTCCAGGGCTCCTACGAGCAGTACTTC.

This clone was counted ten times or more. The chain is built from TRBV14 and TRBJ2-3; 8 bases match TRBD1. V lost 0 bases and J lost 0; bases outside the gene matches: 11. CDR1 SGHDN and CDR2 FVKESK come from the germline V gene. CDR3 length: 19 residues. The CDR3 reads CASSQDFRQGRSSTDTQYF. The CDR3 DNA follows: TGTGCCAGCAGCCAAGATTTTAGACAGGGGAGAAGTAGCACAGATACGCAGTATTTT.

At least ten counts were recorded for this clone. V and J are TRBV4-2 and TRBJ2-7; 7 positions match TRBD1. This CDR3 has 15 residues. With 6 bases clipped from V and 2 bases from J, the junction kept 10 bases outside the gene matches. The germline CDR1 and CDR2 sequences are LGHNA and YNFKEQ. The CDR3 region has the DNA TGTGCCAGCAGTCGAGGGACAGCCGAGGCCTACGAGCAGTACTTC. Translating it yields CASSRGTAEAYEQYF.

This clone was counted ten times or more. The rearrangement uses TRBV7-2 and TRBJ1-4; 10 bases match TRBD1. There are 15 residues in the CDR3. The V segment lost 5 bases and the J segment 8 bases; nucleotides outside the gene matches: 8. The germline gives CDR1 SGHTA, CDR2 FQGNSA. CDR3 DNA sequence: TGTGCCAGCAGCGAGACAGGGACAGGGGTCGAAAAACTGTTTTTT. Amino acids: CASSETGTGVEKLFF.

The sample holds many counts of this clone. The chain joins TRBV7-9 to TRBJ2-1; 7 bases map to TRBD2. Trimming at V came to 2 bases and at J to 6 bases, leaving 10 bases not matched to a gene. There are 16 residues in the CDR3. Germline V gives CDR1 SEHNR, CDR2 FQNEAQ (reference sequence). The DNA of the CDR3 is TGTGCCAGCAGCTTACGGCGGGAGTGGAAGGGCAATGAGCAGTTCTTC. It yields the protein CASSLRREWKGNEQFF.

This clone was counted ten times or more. The chain carries TRBV7-9 and TRBJ1-3; TRBD1 aligns across 7 bases. Trimming cost V 4 bases and J 1 base; bases outside gene matches: 4. This CDR3 has 15 residues. The germline V gene encodes CDR1 SEHNR and CDR2 FQNEAQ (reference sequence). The CDR3 spells CASSSDRESGNTIYF. The CDR3, as DNA: TGTGCCAGCAGCTCAGACAGGGAATCTGGAAACACCATATATTTT.